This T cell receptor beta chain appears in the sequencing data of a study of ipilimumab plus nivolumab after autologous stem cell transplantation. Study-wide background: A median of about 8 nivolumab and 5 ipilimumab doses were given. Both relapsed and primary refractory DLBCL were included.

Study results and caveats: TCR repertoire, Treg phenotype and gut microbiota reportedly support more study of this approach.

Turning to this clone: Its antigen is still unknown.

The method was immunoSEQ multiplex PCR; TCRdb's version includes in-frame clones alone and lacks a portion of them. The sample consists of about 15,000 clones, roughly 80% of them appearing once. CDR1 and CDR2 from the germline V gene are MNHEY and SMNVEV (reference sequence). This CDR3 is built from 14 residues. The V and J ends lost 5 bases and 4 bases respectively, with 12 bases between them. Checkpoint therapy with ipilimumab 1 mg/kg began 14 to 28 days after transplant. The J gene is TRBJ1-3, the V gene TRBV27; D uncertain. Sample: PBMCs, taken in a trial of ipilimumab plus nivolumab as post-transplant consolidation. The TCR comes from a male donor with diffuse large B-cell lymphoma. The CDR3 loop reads CASSRMGAGNTIYF. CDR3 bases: TGTGCCAGCAGTAGGATGGGTGCCGGAAACACCATATATTTT.